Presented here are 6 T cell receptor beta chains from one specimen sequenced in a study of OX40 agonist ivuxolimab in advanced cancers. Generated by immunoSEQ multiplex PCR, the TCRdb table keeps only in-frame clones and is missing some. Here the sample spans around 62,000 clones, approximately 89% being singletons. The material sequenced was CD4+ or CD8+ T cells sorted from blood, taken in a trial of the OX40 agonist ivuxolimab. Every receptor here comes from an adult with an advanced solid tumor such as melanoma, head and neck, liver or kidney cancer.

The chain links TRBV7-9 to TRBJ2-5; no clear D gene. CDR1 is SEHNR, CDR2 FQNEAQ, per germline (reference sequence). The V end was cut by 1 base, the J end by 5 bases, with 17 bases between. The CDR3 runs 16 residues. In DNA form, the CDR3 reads TGTGCCAGCAGCTTAGGGTCTGGACCGACTTTGGAGACCCAGTACTTC. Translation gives CASSLGSGPTLETQYF.

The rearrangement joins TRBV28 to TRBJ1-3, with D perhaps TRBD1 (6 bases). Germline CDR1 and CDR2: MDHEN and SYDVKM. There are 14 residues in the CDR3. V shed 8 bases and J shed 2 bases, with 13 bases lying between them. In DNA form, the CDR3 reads TGTGCCAGCCGGCGGGGGCGGGCTGGAAACACCATATATTTT. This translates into CASRRGRAGNTIYF.

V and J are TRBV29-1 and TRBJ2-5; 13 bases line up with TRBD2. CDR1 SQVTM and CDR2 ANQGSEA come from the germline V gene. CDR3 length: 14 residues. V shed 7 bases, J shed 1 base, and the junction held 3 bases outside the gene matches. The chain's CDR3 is CSGGLAGIQETQYF. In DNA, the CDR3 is TGCAGCGGGGGACTAGCGGGAATCCAAGAGACCCAGTACTTC.

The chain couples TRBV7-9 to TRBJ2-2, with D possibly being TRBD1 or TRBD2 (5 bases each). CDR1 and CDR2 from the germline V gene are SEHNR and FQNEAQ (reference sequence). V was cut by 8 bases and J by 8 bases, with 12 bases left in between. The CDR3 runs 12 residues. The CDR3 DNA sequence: TGTGCCAGCGGGGGACGGACGGGGGAGCTGTTTTTT. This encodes CASGGRTGELFF. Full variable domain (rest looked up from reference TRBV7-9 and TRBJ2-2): DTGVSQNPRHKITKRGQNVTFRCDPISEHNRLYWYRQTLGQGPEFLTYFQNEAQLEKSRLLSDRFSAERPKGSFSTLEIQRTEQGDSAMYLCASGGRTGELFFGEGSRLTVL.

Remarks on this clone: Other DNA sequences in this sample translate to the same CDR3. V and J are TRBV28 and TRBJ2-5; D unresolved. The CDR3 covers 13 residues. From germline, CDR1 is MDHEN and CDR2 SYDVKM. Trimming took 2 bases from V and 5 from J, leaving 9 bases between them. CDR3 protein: CASSLNLGETQYF. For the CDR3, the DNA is TGTGCCAGCAGTTTAAATCTAGGGGAGACCCAGTACTTC.

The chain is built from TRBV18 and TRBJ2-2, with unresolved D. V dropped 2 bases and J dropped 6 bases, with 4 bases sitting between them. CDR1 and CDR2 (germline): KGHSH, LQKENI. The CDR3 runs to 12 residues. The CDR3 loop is CASSPKAGELFF. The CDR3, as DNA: TGTGCCAGCTCACCAAAAGCCGGGGAGCTGTTTTTT. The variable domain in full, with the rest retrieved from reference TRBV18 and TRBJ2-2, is NAGVMQNPRHLVRRRGQEARLRCSPMKGHSHVYWYRQLPEEGLKFMVYLQKENIIDESGMPKERFSAEFPKEGPSILRIQQVVRGDSAAYFCASSPKAGELFFGEGSRLTVL.